The 29 T cell receptor beta chains below come from one sample, sequenced in a study of neoadjuvant anti-PD-1 for oral cavity cancer. Measured with immunoSEQ multiplex PCR; TCRdb has only the in-frame clones, and not every one. The sample shows approximately 67,000 clones, approximately 82% of them seen only once. Source: PBMCs, taken before nivolumab (anti-PD-1) treatment. The receptors originated from a person aged 35 to 85 with oral cavity squamous cell carcinoma.

The chain combines TRBV10-3 with TRBJ1-4; unclear D gene. Germline assignment: CDR1 ENHRY and CDR2 SYGVKD. Trimming took 0 bases from V and 7 from J, leaving 12 bases between them. This CDR3 contains 15 residues. Written as DNA, the CDR3 is TGTGCCATCAGTGAGTCGAAATTTACGGGTGAAAAACTGTTTTTT. It yields the protein CAISESKFTGEKLFF.

This rearrangement joins TRBV10-1 to TRBJ1-4, with no clear D. The V end lost 3 bases, the J end lost 4 bases, and 6 bases lay between the germline ends. The CDR3 runs to 13 residues. The germline gives CDR1 WNHNN, CDR2 SYGVQD (reference sequence). CDR3 sequence reads: CASSDAYNEKLFF. DNA of the CDR3: TGCGCCAGCAGTGACGCCTATAATGAAAAACTGTTTTTT.

The genes are TRBV27 and TRBJ2-2; D is uncertain. CDR3 size: 16 residues. Trimming took off 4 bases at V and 7 bases at J, with 19 bases between the two ends. Germline V lookup: CDR1 MNHEY, CDR2 SMNVEV (reference sequence). CDR3 protein: CASSSSVGSLSGELFF. DNA for the CDR3: TGTGCCAGCAGTTCCTCCGTCGGCTCCCTCAGCGGGGAGCTGTTTTTT.

This chain uses TRBV7-9 with TRBJ1-6; TRBD1 might be the D (6 bases). CDR1 and CDR2 (germline): SEHNR, FQNEAQ (reference sequence). Trimming shortened V by 4 bases and J by 9 bases, and 16 bases separated the two germline ends. CDR3 length: 15 residues. CDR3 in DNA: TGTGCCAGCAGCTACTCAACAGGGTCGGTTTCACCCCTCCACTTT. It translates to CASSYSTGSVSPLHF.

As regards this clone: The junction does not match germline at one end; this may be a read error. The CDR3 region is CASSSAGADHYGQYF. In DNA, the CDR3 is TGTGCCAGTAGTTCTGCCGGGGCGGACCATTACGGGCAGTACTTC. This chain links TRBV19 with TRBJ2-7, with D perhaps assigned TRBD1 or TRBD2 (5 bases each). This CDR3 contains 15 residues. The germline CDR1 and CDR2 sequences are LNHDA and SQIVND (reference sequence).

This clone has just a few counts. The rearrangement joins TRBV30 to TRBJ1-2; no clear D. From germline, CDR1 is GTSNPN and CDR2 SVGIG (reference sequence). CDR3 length equals 14 residues. Trimming cost V 2 bases and J 0 bases, with 10 bases left between them. CDR3 sequence reads: CAWSLTATNYGYTF. In nucleotides, the CDR3 is TGTGCCTGGAGTCTAACAGCGACTAACTATGGCTACACCTTC.

The CDR3 here is CASSLVSNTEAFF. The DNA for the CDR3 is TGTGCCAGCAGCTTAGTGAGTAACACTGAAGCTTTCTTT. This rearrangement joins TRBV11-1 to TRBJ1-1; the D is unclear. The length of the CDR3 is 13 residues. V was pared by 1 base and J by 2 bases, with 5 bases between. Per the germline V gene, CDR1 is SGHAT and CDR2 is FQDESV (reference sequence).

The J gene is TRBJ2-5, the V gene TRBV5-1; 9 bases agree with TRBD2. V lost 3 bases to trimming and J lost 2 bases; unmatched junction nucleotides: 14. The CDR3 totals 18 residues. Germline loops: CDR1 SGHRS, CDR2 YFSETQ. CDR3: CASSSLRGGGVGQETQYF. Written as DNA, the CDR3 is TGCGCCAGCAGCTCGTTACGCGGGGGGGGCGTTGGACAAGAGACCCAGTACTTC.

The rearrangement links TRBV6-1 to TRBJ1-1, with no clear D. CDR3 length: 13 amino acids. The germline V gene has CDR1 MNHNS and CDR2 SASEGT. Trimming shortened V by 2 bases and J by 1 base, and 5 bases separated the two germline ends. CDR3 protein: CASSERENTEAFF. The DNA for the CDR3 is TGTGCCAGCAGTGAAAGGGAGAACACTGAAGCTTTCTTT.

The rearrangement links TRBV6-1 to TRBJ1-3; TRBD1 is a possible D gene (5 bases). The CDR3 sequence is 13 residues long. The V gene's germline CDR1 is MNHNS and CDR2 SASEGT. V lost 10 bases and J 4 bases, leaving 14 bases between the germline ends. CDR3 in DNA: TGTGCCACCGGCAGGGAGTTGGGAAACACCATATATTTT. Residues: CATGRELGNTIYF.

This clone was found a few times. The chain carries TRBV30 and TRBJ1-1; 7 bases line up with TRBD1. V was clipped by 3 bases and J by 7 bases; unmatched bases: 11. Germline assignment: CDR1 GTSNPN and CDR2 SVGIG (reference sequence). The length of the CDR3 is 14 residues. CDR3 in DNA: TGTGCCTGGAGGAGAACAGGGGAGGTCAATGAAGCTTTCTTT. As protein: CAWRRTGEVNEAFF.

The chain is built from TRBV5-4 and TRBJ2-2, with unresolved D. This CDR3 is 12 amino acids long. Trimming took 2 bases from V and 7 from J, leaving 6 bases between them. Germline V gives CDR1 SGHNT, CDR2 YYREEE (reference sequence). Written as DNA, the CDR3 is TGTGCCAGCAGCTTTAACGGCGGGGAGCTGTTTTTT. Translated: CASSFNGGELFF.

This clone turned up a few times. This sequence joins TRBV10-3 and TRBJ1-3; no clear D gene. CDR1 and CDR2 from the germline V gene are ENHRY and SYGVKD. V gave up 10 bases and J gave up 0 bases, with 7 bases separating them. The CDR3 covers 12 residues. CDR3 DNA: TGTGCCACCGACAACTCTGGAAACACCATATATTTT. This translates into CATDNSGNTIYF.

CDR3 nucleotides: TGTGCCAGCAGTTTAAACAGAATGAACACTGAAGCTTTCTTT. Encoded protein: CASSLNRMNTEAFF. The chain has TRBV28 and TRBJ1-1; no clear D gene. Germline lookup yields CDR1 MDHEN and CDR2 SYDVKM. The length of the CDR3 is 14 residues. Trimming pared 2 bases from V and 0 bases from J, leaving 7 bases between.

The chain couples TRBV18 to TRBJ1-5; no clear D gene. This CDR3 is built from 15 residues. CDR1 is KGHSH, CDR2 LQKENI, per germline. Trimming left V 3 bases short and J 6 bases short, with 15 bases between. DNA for the CDR3: TGTGCCAGCTCACCCGTAGAAGGCCCCGGTCAGCCCCAGCATTTT. This sequence encodes CASSPVEGPGQPQHF.

The chain joins TRBV14 to TRBJ2-1, with D hard to call. The V gene lost 4 bases and the J gene lost 8 bases, with 12 bases spanning the gap. CDR3 size: 13 residues. The germline V gene encodes CDR1 SGHDN and CDR2 FVKESK. The CDR3 reads CASSPDLWDEQFF. The CDR3 region has the DNA TGTGCCAGCAGCCCGGACCTGTGGGATGAGCAGTTCTTC.

This clone occurred a few times. Other DNA sequences in this sample translate to the same CDR3. J is TRBJ1-2 and V is TRBV9, with a tentative D call TRBD1 (5 bases). CDR3 size: 14 residues. Trimming removed 0 bases from V and 4 bases from J, with 10 bases in between. The germline CDR1 and CDR2 sequences are SGDLS and YYNGEE. The CDR3: CASSVATGGYGYTF. The CDR3 DNA reads TGTGCCAGCAGCGTAGCTACAGGCGGCTATGGCTACACCTTC.

In its sample, this clone was seen a few times. The chain is built from TRBV27 and TRBJ1-4; 9 nucleotides match TRBD1. Germline assignment: CDR1 MNHEY and CDR2 SMNVEV (reference sequence). This CDR3 has 14 residues. V gave up 5 bases and J gave up 7 bases; unmatched junction bases: 5. The CDR3 sequence: CASSPGTGFEKLFF. CDR3 bases: TGTGCCAGCAGTCCTGGGACAGGGTTTGAAAAACTGTTTTTT.

The chain combines TRBV5-1 with TRBJ1-1, with TRBD1 matching over 8 bases. Trimming cost V 3 bases and J 4 bases; bases outside gene matches: 26. The CDR3 consists of 21 residues. Germline V CDR1 and CDR2: SGHRS, YFSETQ. The DNA of the CDR3 is TGCGCCAGCAGCTCTCCCCGTCTCGACAGGGGCGTTTTTCTTGGGCTCACTGAAGCTTTCTTT. It translates to CASSSPRLDRGVFLGLTEAFF.

The gene calls are TRBV21-1 and TRBJ2-1; the table's D call of TRBD2 was not tested on the DNA. TRBV21-1 is a known pseudogene. CDR3 size: 18 residues. This CDR3 reads CASSKRSASGYSYNEQFF. The CDR3, as DNA: TGTGCCAGCAGCAAACGGTCTGCGAGCGGTTACTCCTACAATGAGCAGTTCTTC.

V gene TRBV5-1 combines with J gene TRBJ1-3; tentative D call: TRBD1 (5 bases). This CDR3 is 14 amino acids long. Germline V CDR1 and CDR2: SGHRS, YFSETQ. V was trimmed by 4 bases and J by 4 bases, leaving 12 bases between them. The CDR3: CASSPSGDGNTIYF. The CDR3 DNA reads TGCGCCAGCAGCCCTTCGGGGGACGGAAACACCATATATTTT.

The gene calls are TRBV2 and TRBJ1-2; no firm D call. Germline V gene lookup returns CDR1 SNHLY and CDR2 FYNNEI. The CDR3 sequence is 15 residues long. Trimming removed 2 bases from V and 2 bases from J, with 12 bases in between. DNA for the CDR3: TGTGCCAGCAGTGAATGGATAGGGAACAACTATGGCTACACCTTC. Protein: CASSEWIGNNYGYTF.

This clone turned up a few times. This chain joins TRBV19 and TRBJ2-5, with 13 nucleotides matching TRBD2. J was trimmed by 3 bases and V by 6 bases; bases with no gene match: 13. The CDR3 runs to 18 residues. Germline V gene data show CDR1 as LNHDA and CDR2 as SQIVND (reference sequence). CDR3 nucleotides: TGTGCCAGTAGCTATACTAGCGGGAGGGCCGGTCTGGAAGAGACCCAGTACTTC. It specifies CASSYTSGRAGLEETQYF.

V usage is TRBV28 and J usage is TRBJ2-3; D is undetermined. V was trimmed by 5 bases and J by 3 bases, leaving 9 bases between them. The CDR3 totals 13 residues. CDR1 is MDHEN, CDR2 SYDVKM, per germline. The CDR3 spells CASSLGWTDTQYF. The CDR3 nucleotides read TGTGCCAGCAGTCTCGGGTGGACAGATACGCAGTATTTT. Full variable domain (rest looked up from reference TRBV28 and TRBJ2-3): DVKVTQSSRYLVKRTGEKVFLECVQDMDHENMFWYRQDPGLGLRLIYFSYDVKMKEKGDIPEGYSVSREKKERFSLILESASTNQTSMYLCASSLGWTDTQYFGPGTRLTVL.

V usage is TRBV10-2 and J usage is TRBJ1-5; D is uncertain. Trimming took off 2 bases at V and 11 bases at J, with 7 bases between the two ends. Germline CDR1 and CDR2: WSHSY and SAAADI. CDR3 length equals 11 residues. The CDR3 spells CASSEGRSQHF. As DNA, the CDR3 is TGCGCCAGCAGTGAGGGTAGGTCCCAGCATTTT.

The chain couples TRBV5-6 to TRBJ2-7; D call uncertain. Germline V gene lookup returns CDR1 SGHDT and CDR2 YYEEEE. V lost 2 bases and J lost 6, with 6 bases in between. CDR3 length: 11 amino acids. In DNA, the CDR3 is TGTGCCAGCAGCTTCGAGAGCGAGCAGTACTTC. This translates into CASSFESEQYF.

This clone was counted at least ten times. This sequence joins TRBV27 and TRBJ2-7; the D is unclear. This CDR3 has 17 amino acids. V was shortened by 0 bases and J by 2 bases, with 17 bases between the two germline ends. Germline assignment: CDR1 MNHEY and CDR2 SMNVEV (reference sequence). In DNA form, the CDR3 reads TGTGCCAGCAGTTTATCAGCCCAGGTGGCGAATACCTACGAGCAGTACTTC. This sequence encodes CASSLSAQVANTYEQYF.

The rearrangement uses TRBV7-6 and TRBJ2-3; 7 positions match TRBD2. Germline V gene data show CDR1 as SGHVS and CDR2 as FNYEAQ. J gave up 2 bases and V 9 bases, and 14 bases lay outside the gene matches. The CDR3 has 16 residues. The CDR3 bases are TGTGCCAGTGGAATTGGGTCTAGCGGATCCACAGATACGCAGTATTTT. Protein sequence: CASGIGSSGSTDTQYF.

This chain links TRBV4-2 with TRBJ2-5; 9 bases fit TRBD2. Germline V CDR1 and CDR2: LGHNA, YNFKEQ. The CDR3 is made up of 14 amino acids. Unmatched junction bases numbered 6, after V lost 4 bases and J lost 6 bases. Here the CDR3 reads CASSRGGEGQTQYF. The CDR3 DNA reads as TGTGCCAGCAGCCGCGGGGGGGAGGGGCAGACCCAGTACTTC.